These 28 T cell receptor beta chains originate from one sample sequenced in a study of CD8+ T cells in alopecia areata. Sequencing relied on a cDNA template that was reverse transcribed from extracted RNA. Repertoires were generated with immunoSEQ multiplex PCR, while TCRdb's copy carries only in-frame clones and drops some. The sample has 150,000 to 200,000 clones; 50% to 65% are singletons. The sample's treatment: oral pan-JAK inhibitor, 5-10 mg twice daily. The specimen comprised CD4+ T cells sorted from blood, sampled at week 24, from a patient treated with tofacitinib. The receptors come from a human donor with alopecia areata.

The CDR3 sequence is CAWSTQGDQPQHF. CDR3 in DNA: TGTGCCTGGAGCACACAGGGAGACCAGCCCCAGCATTTT. This chain connects TRBV30 to TRBJ1-5; possibly TRBD1 for D (6 bases). CDR1 is GTSNPN and CDR2 is SVGIG in the germline V gene (reference sequence). V lost 3 bases and J lost 7, with 13 bases in between. The CDR3 runs 13 residues. The whole variable domain, filled in from reference TRBV30 and TRBJ1-5, reads SQTIHQWPATLVQPVGSPLSLECTVEGTSNPNLYWYRQAAGRGLQLLFYSVGIGQISSEVPQNLSASRPQDRQFILSSKKLLLSDSGFYLCAWSTQGDQPQHFGDGTRLSIL.

This chain joins TRBV7-9 and TRBJ2-5; 8 nucleotides agree with TRBD1. The germline V gene has CDR1 SEHNR and CDR2 FQNEAQ (reference sequence). This CDR3 has 15 residues. After removal of 3 bases from V and 4 bases from J, the junction contained 7 bases not matched to a gene. CDR3 in DNA: TGTGCCAGCAGCTTTGGACAGGGCGCGCGAGAGACCCAGTACTTC. Its protein is CASSFGQGARETQYF. The whole variable domain, filled in from reference TRBV7-9 and TRBJ2-5, reads DTGVSQNPRHKITKRGQNVTFRCDPISEHNRLYWYRQTLGQGPEFLTYFQNEAQLEKSRLLSDRFSAERPKGSFSTLEIQRTEQGDSAMYLCASSFGQGARETQYFGPGTRLLVL.

The chain employs TRBV7-9 and TRBJ2-5; D ambiguous. This CDR3 is 14 amino acids long. Germline V gene data show CDR1 as SEHNR and CDR2 as FQNEAQ (reference sequence). V was shortened by 0 bases and J by 1 base, with 6 bases between the two germline ends. In nucleotides, the CDR3 is TGTGCCAGCAGCTTAGCGGCCTCCCAAGAGACCCAGTACTTC. Translation: CASSLAASQETQYF. Variable domain in full (rest from reference TRBV7-9 and TRBJ2-5): DTGVSQNPRHKITKRGQNVTFRCDPISEHNRLYWYRQTLGQGPEFLTYFQNEAQLEKSRLLSDRFSAERPKGSFSTLEIQRTEQGDSAMYLCASSLAASQETQYFGPGTRLLVL.

A remark on this clone: Germline is not matched at one junction end, which may reflect a read error. The rearrangement joins TRBV14 to TRBJ2-5; D is unresolved. Germline CDR1 is SGHDN and CDR2 is FVKESK. CDR3 length: 12 residues. CDR3 DNA: TGTGCCAGCAGCCTTCAGGACGGGTCAAGTCACTTC. It encodes CASSLQDGSSHF.

This clone was counted a few times. CDR3 sequence: CASSQVGSGGYNEQFF. Written as DNA, the CDR3 is TGTGCCAGCAGCCAAGTCGGTAGCGGGGGGTACAATGAGCAGTTCTTC. The chain employs TRBV14 and TRBJ2-1; TRBD2 matches 10 bases. Germline CDR1 reads SGHDN; CDR2 reads FVKESK. The CDR3 spans 16 residues. With V trimmed by 1 base and J by 4 bases, 4 bases remained unmatched.

This clone was counted only a few times. V usage is TRBV7-8 and J usage is TRBJ1-1; D uncertain. Germline CDR1 reads SGHVS; CDR2 reads FQNEAQ. The V end lost 5 bases, the J end lost 1 base, and 11 bases lay between the germline ends. This CDR3 has 14 residues. The CDR3 coding sequence is TGTGCCAGCAGCATAAGGTTGGGGAACACTGAAGCTTTCTTT. Amino acids: CASSIRLGNTEAFF.

This clone occurred many times. This sequence joins TRBV2 and TRBJ2-3; weak D call: TRBD2 (6 bases). Germline V gene data show CDR1 as SNHLY and CDR2 as FYNNEI. This CDR3 region has 14 residues. Trimming took 9 bases from V and 2 from J, leaving 15 bases between them. In DNA form, the CDR3 reads TGTGCCAGTCAGGGTTGGAGGGACACAGATACGCAGTATTTT. Translation gives CASQGWRDTDTQYF. The complete variable domain, with remaining parts taken from reference TRBV2 and TRBJ2-3, reads EPEVTQTPSHQVTQMGQEVILRCVPISNHLYFYWYRQILGQKVEFLVSFYNNEISEKSEIFDDQFSVERPDGSNFTLKIRSTKLEDSAMYFCASQGWRDTDTQYFGPGTRLTVL.

The sample holds a few counts of this clone. This sequence joins TRBV7-9 and TRBJ2-2, with D tentatively TRBD2 (5 bases). This CDR3 region has 13 residues. Trimming left V 2 bases short and J 5 bases short, with 6 bases between. CDR1 and CDR2 from the germline V gene are SEHNR and FQNEAQ (reference sequence). CDR3 sequence (DNA): TGTGCCAGCAGCTTACGGGATACCGGGGAGCTGTTTTTT. It codes for CASSLRDTGELFF.

The V call is TRBV2, the J call TRBJ2-2; perhaps TRBD2 as D (5 bases). Between the trimmed V and J ends, which lost 5 bases and 6 bases, there was a span of 13 bases. The CDR3 is 14 amino acids. Germline V gene data show CDR1 as SNHLY and CDR2 as FYNNEI. CDR3 residues: CASSMVRGAGELFF. As DNA, the CDR3 is TGTGCCAGCAGTATGGTTCGGGGAGCCGGGGAGCTGTTTTTT.

The count of this clone is one. In DNA form, the CDR3 reads TGCAGCTTCCCGGGCCCGAACTATGGCTACACCTTC. It codes for CSFPGPNYGYTF. This chain uses TRBV29-1 with TRBJ1-2; no definite D call. Deletions cut 8 bases from V and 2 bases from J, with 12 bases between. The CDR3 spans 12 residues. Germline CDR1 reads SQVTM; CDR2 reads ANQGSEA.

V is TRBV25-1 and J is TRBJ1-2; D gene uncertain. The CDR3 has 13 residues. Deletions cut 3 bases from V and 8 bases from J, with 13 bases between. Germline CDR1 is MGHDK and CDR2 is SYGVNS. CDR3 coding DNA: TGTGCCAGCAGTGATCGGGGAGGTGTGGGCTACACCTTC. This gives the protein CASSDRGGVGYTF.

The rearrangement joins TRBV5-6 to TRBJ1-6, with D hard to call. CDR3 size: 13 residues. Germline assignment: CDR1 SGHDT and CDR2 YYEEEE. Trimming removed 0 bases at V and 8 bases at J, with 6 bases between. CDR3 in DNA: TGTGCCAGCAGCTTGGTTGGGTATTCACCCCTCCACTTT. Translated, it gives CASSLVGYSPLHF.

V gene TRBV27 combines with J gene TRBJ2-3; D ambiguous. This CDR3 spans 14 amino acids. The V and J ends lost 0 bases and 3 bases respectively, with 7 bases between them. CDR1 is MNHEY and CDR2 is SMNVEV in the germline V gene (reference sequence). Here the CDR3 DNA reads TGTGCCAGCAGTTTATCGAGGTTGACAGATACGCAGTATTTT. Protein sequence: CASSLSRLTDTQYF.

The rearrangement links TRBV5-1 to TRBJ2-7; either TRBD1 or TRBD2 may fit D (5 bases each). In germline, CDR1 is SGHRS, CDR2 YFSETQ. There are 15 residues in the CDR3. The V end lost 5 bases, the J end lost 6 bases, and 21 bases lay between the germline ends. Here the CDR3 reads CASRRILGDLSEQYF. The CDR3 DNA reads as TGCGCCAGCAGGCGGATTTTGGGGGACCTCAGCGAGCAGTACTTC. Complete variable domain (other parts from reference TRBV5-1 and TRBJ2-7): KAGVTQTPRYLIKTRGQQVTLSCSPISGHRSVSWYQQTPGQGLQFLFEYFSETQRNKGNFPGRFSGRQFSNSRSEMNVSTLELGDSALYLCASRRILGDLSEQYFGPGTRLTVT.

Only a few counts were recorded for this clone. This CDR3 is also generated by other DNA sequences in the sample. V is TRBV5-1 and J is TRBJ2-3, with D unresolved. The ends were cut back, 0 bases at V and 4 bases at J, with 3 bases in the middle. Looked up from germline, CDR1 is SGHRS and CDR2 is YFSETQ. The length of the CDR3 is 12 residues. The DNA of the CDR3 is TGCGCCAGCAGCTTGGTATCAGATACGCAGTATTTT. As protein: CASSLVSDTQYF.

The genes are TRBV5-6 and TRBJ1-1, with a tentative D call TRBD1 (6 bases). In germline, CDR1 is SGHDT, CDR2 YYEEEE. Trimming took 2 bases from V and 3 from J, leaving 11 bases between them. This CDR3 spans 14 amino acids. In DNA form, the CDR3 reads TGTGCCAGCAGCTTAGCAGCAGGGGACACTGAAGCTTTCTTT. This codes for CASSLAAGDTEAFF. Variable domain in full (rest from reference TRBV5-6 and TRBJ1-1): DAGVTQSPTHLIKTRGQQVTLRCSPKSGHDTVSWYQQALGQGPQFIFQYYEEEERQRGNFPDRFSGHQFPNYSSELNVNALLLGDSALYLCASSLAAGDTEAFFGQGTRLTVV.

The chain is built from TRBV29-1 and TRBJ1-2; no reliable D call. This CDR3 has 13 residues. Trimming cost V 4 bases and J 7 bases, with 16 bases left between them. Germline CDR1 reads SQVTM; CDR2 reads ANQGSEA. DNA of the CDR3: TGCAGCGTTGTGGTCCGCGCCTCGGCTGGCTACACCTTC. This sequence encodes CSVVVRASAGYTF.

The gene calls are TRBV29-1 and TRBJ2-7, with D perhaps being TRBD1 or TRBD2 (5 bases each). Germline CDR1 is SQVTM and CDR2 is ANQGSEA. Trimming pared 4 bases from V and 2 bases from J, leaving 15 bases between. The CDR3 is 14 amino acids. Here the CDR3 reads CSVAGTVRTYEQYF. The CDR3, as DNA: TGCAGCGTTGCCGGGACGGTACGAACCTACGAGCAGTACTTC.

This clone was recorded a few times. The V gene is TRBV29-1, the J gene TRBJ1-1; D is possibly TRBD1 (5 bases). CDR3 length: 13 amino acids. Germline assignment: CDR1 SQVTM and CDR2 ANQGSEA. V was pared by 4 bases and J by 1 base, with 10 bases between. CDR3 in amino acids: CSVAQTANTEAFF. CDR3 DNA sequence: TGCAGCGTTGCCCAGACAGCGAACACTGAAGCTTTCTTT.

The chain carries TRBV23-1 and TRBJ1-1; perhaps TRBD1 as D (6 bases). TRBV23-1 is treated as an ORF (open reading frame) with a function not yet certain. The ends were cut back, 2 bases at V and 0 bases at J, with 10 bases in the middle. CDR3 size: 15 residues. Written as DNA, the CDR3 is TGCGCCAGCAGTCAACCGGACAGAGTGAACACTGAAGCTTTCTTT. Protein: CASSQPDRVNTEAFF.

In DNA form, the CDR3 reads TGTGCCAGCAGGCAGGGAGATCAGCCCCAGCATTTT. Its protein product is CASRQGDQPQHF. The rearrangement links TRBV2 to TRBJ1-5, with D perhaps TRBD1 (5 bases). The CDR3 loop spans 12 amino acids. With 6 bases removed from V and 5 bases from J, the gap between germline ends came to 8 bases. The germline V gene encodes CDR1 SNHLY and CDR2 FYNNEI.

The V and J genes are TRBV30 and TRBJ2-6; D is unresolved. There are 13 residues in the CDR3. V was pared by 3 bases and J by 2 bases, with 5 bases between. The germline V gene has CDR1 GTSNPN and CDR2 SVGIG (reference sequence). CDR3 nucleotide sequence: TGTGCCTGGAGCTCCCCTGGGGCCAACGTCCTGACTTTC. It translates to CAWSSPGANVLTF.

This chain links TRBV9 with TRBJ2-2, with 8 bases fitting TRBD2. Losses at the gene ends were 0 bases for V and 2 bases for J; bases not matched to a gene: 3. CDR1 and CDR2 from the germline V gene are SGDLS and YYNGEE. The CDR3 contains 16 residues. CDR3 sequence (DNA): TGTGCCAGCAGCGTAGACCGGGGGGGCAACACCGGGGAGCTGTTTTTT. Translated, it gives CASSVDRGGNTGELFF.

This clone was observed a few times. The chain uses TRBV28 and TRBJ1-5; a weak D match, TRBD1 (6 bases). The ends were cut back, 6 bases at V and 0 bases at J, with 9 bases in the middle. Germline-derived CDR1 and CDR2 are MDHEN and SYDVKM. The CDR3 totals 14 residues. CDR3 coding DNA: TGTGCCAGCAGGAGGGGGAATAGCAATCAGCCCCAGCATTTT. It translates to CASRRGNSNQPQHF.

This clone turned up a few times. CDR3 sequence: CASSSSAGFGYTF. The CDR3, as DNA: TGTGCCAGCAGCTCCTCCGCAGGGTTTGGCTACACCTTC. V usage is TRBV7-9 and J usage is TRBJ1-2; possible D gene TRBD1, 5 bases. Germline CDR1 reads SEHNR; CDR2 reads FQNEAQ (reference sequence). This CDR3 spans 13 amino acids. V was cut by 4 bases and J by 7 bases, with 13 bases left in between.

The CDR3: CASSQELVAGADEQFF. Written as DNA, the CDR3 is TGTGCCAGCAGCCAAGAGTTGGTAGCGGGGGCGGATGAGCAGTTCTTC. The rearrangement links TRBV4-2 to TRBJ2-1; 9 bases line up with TRBD2. V was clipped by 0 bases and J by 8 bases; unmatched bases: 8. This CDR3 is 16 amino acids long. Germline loops: CDR1 LGHNA, CDR2 YNFKEQ.

The chain uses TRBV27 and TRBJ1-6, with D possibly TRBD1 on 5 matching bases. Germline assignment: CDR1 MNHEY and CDR2 SMNVEV (reference sequence). This CDR3 is 15 amino acids long. V gave up 4 bases and J gave up 9 bases, with 16 bases separating them. The chain's CDR3 is CASSWTGTYGSPLHF. In DNA form, the CDR3 reads TGTGCCAGCAGTTGGACCGGGACCTATGGTTCACCCCTCCACTTT.

This chain links TRBV4-1 with TRBJ2-3; D is ambiguous. Germline-derived CDR1 and CDR2 are MGHRA and YSYEKL. Deletions cut 0 bases from V and 5 bases from J, with 3 bases between. The CDR3 consists of 12 residues. Here the CDR3 reads CASSQDVDTQYF. CDR3 in DNA: TGCGCCAGCAGCCAAGATGTAGATACGCAGTATTTT.